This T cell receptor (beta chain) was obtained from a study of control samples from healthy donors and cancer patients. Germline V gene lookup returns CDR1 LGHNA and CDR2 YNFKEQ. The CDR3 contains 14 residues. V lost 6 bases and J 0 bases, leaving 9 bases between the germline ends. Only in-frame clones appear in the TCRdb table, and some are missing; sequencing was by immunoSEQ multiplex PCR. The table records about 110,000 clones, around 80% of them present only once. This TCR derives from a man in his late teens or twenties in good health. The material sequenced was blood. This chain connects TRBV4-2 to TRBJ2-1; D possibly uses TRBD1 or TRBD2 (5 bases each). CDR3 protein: CASRGVDSYNEQFF. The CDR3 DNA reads TGTGCCAGCAGGGGGGTAGACTCCTACAATGAGCAGTTCTTC.